This T cell receptor beta chain was profiled in a study of T cells in Graves' hyperthyroidism and ophthalmopathy. Study-wide background: It was at initial diagnosis, before any treatment, that peripheral blood was collected.

In this sample, this clonotype turned up a few times. Amplification of TCR beta CDR3 regions was performed using RNA transcripts as template. HTBI primers drove first-round RT-PCR of the TCR CDR3. Each CDR3 protein gets one entry after TCRdb re-called the multiplex PCR reads with MiXCR. The sample shows approximately 380,000 distinct CDR3 sequences, 11% to 15% of them seen only once. The CDR3 extends over 14 amino acids. Trimming cost V 5 bases and J 3 bases; bases outside gene matches: 7. Germline loops: CDR1 MDHEN, CDR2 SYDVKM. Lactation, pregnancy, other autoimmune disease or uncontrolled infection led to exclusion of patients.

The clonotype was recovered from a man over 45 with Graves' ophthalmopathy. The chain combines TRBV28 with TRBJ2-7; TRBD1 matches at 7 bases. The sequencing input was blood. CDR3 protein: CASSIRQGLYEQYF. CDR3 in DNA: TGTGCCAGCAGTATAAGACAGGGCCTCTACGAGCAGTACTTC.